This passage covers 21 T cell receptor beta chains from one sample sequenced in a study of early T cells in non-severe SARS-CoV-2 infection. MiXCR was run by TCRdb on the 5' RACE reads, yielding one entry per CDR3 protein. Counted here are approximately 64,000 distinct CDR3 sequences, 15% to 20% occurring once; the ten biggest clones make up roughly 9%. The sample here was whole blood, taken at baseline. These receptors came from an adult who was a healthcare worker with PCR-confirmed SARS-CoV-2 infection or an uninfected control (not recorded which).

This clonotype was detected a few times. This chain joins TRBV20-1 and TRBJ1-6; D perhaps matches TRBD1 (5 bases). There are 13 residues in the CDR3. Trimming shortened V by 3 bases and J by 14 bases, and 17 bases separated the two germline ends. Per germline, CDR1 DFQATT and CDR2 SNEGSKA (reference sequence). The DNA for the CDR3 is TGCAGTGCTAGTACAGGAGGGCCCCGGGCCCTCCACTTT. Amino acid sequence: CSASTGGPRALHF.

The CDR3, as DNA: TGTGCCAGCAGCTCTAGGGGTTCTGGGGCCAACGTCCTGACTTTC. As protein: CASSSRGSGANVLTF. This chain connects TRBV3-1 to TRBJ2-6, with D possibly matching TRBD1 (5 bases). CDR1 and CDR2 (germline): LGHDT, YNNKEL (reference sequence). V shed 5 bases and J shed 1 base, with 9 bases lying between them. CDR3 length equals 15 residues.

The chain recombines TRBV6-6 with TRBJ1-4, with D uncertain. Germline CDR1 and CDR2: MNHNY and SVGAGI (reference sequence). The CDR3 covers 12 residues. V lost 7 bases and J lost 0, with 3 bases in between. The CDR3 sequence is CASMATNEKLFF. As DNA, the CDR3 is TGTGCCAGCATGGCAACTAATGAAAAACTGTTTTTT.

CDR3 amino acids: CASSFRTSGFTDTQYF. In DNA form, the CDR3 reads TGTGCCAGCAGTTTTCGGACTAGCGGTTTCACAGATACGCAGTATTTT. The chain links TRBV2 to TRBJ2-3, with TRBD2 matching 10 bases. Germline trimming cut 5 bases from V and 2 bases from J; bases unmatched to any gene: 7. The CDR3 loop spans 16 amino acids. Germline CDR1 is SNHLY and CDR2 is FYNNEI.

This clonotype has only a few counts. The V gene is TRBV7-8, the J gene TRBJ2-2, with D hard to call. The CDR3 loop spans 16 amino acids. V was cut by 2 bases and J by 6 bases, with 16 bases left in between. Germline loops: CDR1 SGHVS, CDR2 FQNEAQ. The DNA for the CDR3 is TGTGCCAGCAGCTTACCCGGAAACCCTCGGCCCGGGGAGCTGTTTTTT. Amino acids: CASSLPGNPRPGELFF.

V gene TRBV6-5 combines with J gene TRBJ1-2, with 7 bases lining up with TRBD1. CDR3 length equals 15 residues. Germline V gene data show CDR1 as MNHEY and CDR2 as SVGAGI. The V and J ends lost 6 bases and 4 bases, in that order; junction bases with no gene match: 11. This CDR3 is CASSSASRGIYGYTF. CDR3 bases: TGTGCCAGCAGCTCAGCGTCCAGGGGGATCTATGGCTACACCTTC.

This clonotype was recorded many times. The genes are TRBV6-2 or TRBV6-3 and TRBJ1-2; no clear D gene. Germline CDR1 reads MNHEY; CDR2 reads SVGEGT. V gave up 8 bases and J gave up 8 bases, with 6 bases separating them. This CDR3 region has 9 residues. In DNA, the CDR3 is TGTGCCAGCGGTATGGGCTACACCTTC. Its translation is CASGMGYTF.

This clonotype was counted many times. The CDR3: CASSPTGAKGTEAFF. The CDR3, as DNA: TGCGCCAGTTCTCCTACAGGAGCTAAGGGGACTGAAGCTTTCTTT. The genes are TRBV5-1 and TRBJ1-1; perhaps TRBD1 as D (5 bases). The V end lost 8 bases, the J end lost 5 bases, and 22 bases lay between the germline ends. The CDR3 spans 15 residues. From germline, CDR1 is SGHRS and CDR2 YFSETQ.

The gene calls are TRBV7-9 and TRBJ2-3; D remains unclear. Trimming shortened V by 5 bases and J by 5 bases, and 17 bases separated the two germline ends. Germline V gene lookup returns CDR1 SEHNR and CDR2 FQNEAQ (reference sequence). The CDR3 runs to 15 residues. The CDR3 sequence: CASSKQMGSGDTQYF. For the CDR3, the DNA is TGTGCCAGCAGCAAACAGATGGGATCCGGAGATACGCAGTATTTT. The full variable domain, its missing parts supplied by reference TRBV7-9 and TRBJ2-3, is DTGVSQNPRHKITKRGQNVTFRCDPISEHNRLYWYRQTLGQGPEFLTYFQNEAQLEKSRLLSDRFSAERPKGSFSTLEIQRTEQGDSAMYLCASSKQMGSGDTQYFGPGTRLTVL.

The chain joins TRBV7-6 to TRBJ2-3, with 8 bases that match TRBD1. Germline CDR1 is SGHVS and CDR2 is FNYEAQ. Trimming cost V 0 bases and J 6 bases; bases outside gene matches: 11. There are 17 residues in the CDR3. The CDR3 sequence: CASSLAWGTGPVDTQYF. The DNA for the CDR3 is TGTGCCAGCAGCTTAGCTTGGGGGACAGGACCTGTTGATACGCAGTATTTT.

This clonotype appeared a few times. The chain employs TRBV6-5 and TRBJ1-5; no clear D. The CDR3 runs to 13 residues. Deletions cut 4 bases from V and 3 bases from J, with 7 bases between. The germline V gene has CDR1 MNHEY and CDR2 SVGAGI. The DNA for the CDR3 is TGTGCCAGCAGTTTTTCGGACAATCAGCCCCAGCATTTT. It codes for CASSFSDNQPQHF.

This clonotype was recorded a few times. The CDR3 nucleotides read TGTGCCTGGAGTGTTAAAGGGAGCTCCTACGAGCAGTACTTC. As protein: CAWSVKGSSYEQYF. This chain uses TRBV30 with TRBJ2-7, with D possibly being TRBD2 (5 bases). The CDR3 is made up of 14 amino acids. V lost 0 bases to trimming and J lost 0 bases, with 9 bases between them. Germline-derived CDR1 and CDR2 are GTSNPN and SVGIG (reference sequence).

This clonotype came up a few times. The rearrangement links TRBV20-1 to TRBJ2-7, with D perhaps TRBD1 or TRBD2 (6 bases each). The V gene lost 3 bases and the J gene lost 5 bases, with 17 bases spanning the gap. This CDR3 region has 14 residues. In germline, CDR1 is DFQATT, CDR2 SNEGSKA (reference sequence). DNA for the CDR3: TGCAGTGCTAGGATCGGGGGCGCTCGAGACGAGCAGTACTTC. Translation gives CSARIGGARDEQYF.

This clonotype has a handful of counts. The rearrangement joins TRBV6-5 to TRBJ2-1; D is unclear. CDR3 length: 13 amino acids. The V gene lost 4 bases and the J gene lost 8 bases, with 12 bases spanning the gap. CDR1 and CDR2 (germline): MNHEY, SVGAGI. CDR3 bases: TGTGCCAGCAGTTTGACACGTTCCGATGAGCAGTTCTTC. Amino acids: CASSLTRSDEQFF.

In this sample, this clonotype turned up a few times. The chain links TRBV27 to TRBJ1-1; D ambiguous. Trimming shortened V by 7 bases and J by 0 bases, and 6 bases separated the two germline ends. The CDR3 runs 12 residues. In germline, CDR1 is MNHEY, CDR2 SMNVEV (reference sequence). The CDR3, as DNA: TGTGCCAGCACGGACCTGAACACTGAAGCTTTCTTT. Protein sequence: CASTDLNTEAFF.

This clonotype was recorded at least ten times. CDR3 residues: CASSLEQGNYGYTF. For the CDR3, the DNA is TGCGCCAGCAGCTTGGAACAGGGGAACTATGGCTACACCTTC. This rearrangement joins TRBV5-1 to TRBJ1-2, with 7 bases matching TRBD1. Germline CDR1 SGHRS, CDR2 YFSETQ. The CDR3 consists of 14 residues. J lost 2 bases, V lost 0 bases, and 1 base had no gene match. The entire variable domain, with the rest obtained from reference TRBV5-1 and TRBJ1-2, is as follows: KAGVTQTPRYLIKTRGQQVTLSCSPISGHRSVSWYQQTPGQGLQFLFEYFSETQRNKGNFPGRFSGRQFSNSRSEMNVSTLELGDSALYLCASSLEQGNYGYTFGSGTRLTVV.

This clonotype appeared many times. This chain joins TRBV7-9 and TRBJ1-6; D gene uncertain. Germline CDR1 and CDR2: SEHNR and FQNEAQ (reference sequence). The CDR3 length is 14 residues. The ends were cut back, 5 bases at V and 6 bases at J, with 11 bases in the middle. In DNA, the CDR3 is TGTGCCAGCAGCCCCTCGGCACTTAATTCACCCCTCCACTTT. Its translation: CASSPSALNSPLHF.

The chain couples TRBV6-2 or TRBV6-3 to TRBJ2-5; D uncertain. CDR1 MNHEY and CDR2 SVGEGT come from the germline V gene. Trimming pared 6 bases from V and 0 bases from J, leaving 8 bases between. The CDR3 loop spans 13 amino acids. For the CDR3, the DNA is TGTGCCAGCAGAACAGACAACCAAGAGACCCAGTACTTC. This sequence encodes CASRTDNQETQYF.

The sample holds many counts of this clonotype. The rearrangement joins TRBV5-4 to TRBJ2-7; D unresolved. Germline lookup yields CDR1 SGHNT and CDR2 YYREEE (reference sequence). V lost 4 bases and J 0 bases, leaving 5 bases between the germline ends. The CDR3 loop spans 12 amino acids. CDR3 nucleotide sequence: TGTGCCAGCAGCAGAAACTCCTACGAGCAGTACTTC. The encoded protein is CASSRNSYEQYF.

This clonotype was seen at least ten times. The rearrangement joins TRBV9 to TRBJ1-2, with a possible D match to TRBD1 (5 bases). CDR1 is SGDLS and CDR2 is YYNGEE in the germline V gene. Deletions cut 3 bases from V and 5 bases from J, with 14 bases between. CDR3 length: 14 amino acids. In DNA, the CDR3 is TGTGCCAGCAGCGCCCGACAGACGGTTTATGGCTACACCTTC. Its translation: CASSARQTVYGYTF.

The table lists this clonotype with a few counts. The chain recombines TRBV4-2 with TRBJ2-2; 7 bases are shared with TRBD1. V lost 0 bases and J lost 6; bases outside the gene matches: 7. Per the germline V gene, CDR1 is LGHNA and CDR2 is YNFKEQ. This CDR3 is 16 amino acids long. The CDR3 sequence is CASSQELGQGAGELFF. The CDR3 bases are TGTGCCAGCAGCCAAGAATTGGGTCAGGGGGCCGGGGAGCTGTTTTTT.